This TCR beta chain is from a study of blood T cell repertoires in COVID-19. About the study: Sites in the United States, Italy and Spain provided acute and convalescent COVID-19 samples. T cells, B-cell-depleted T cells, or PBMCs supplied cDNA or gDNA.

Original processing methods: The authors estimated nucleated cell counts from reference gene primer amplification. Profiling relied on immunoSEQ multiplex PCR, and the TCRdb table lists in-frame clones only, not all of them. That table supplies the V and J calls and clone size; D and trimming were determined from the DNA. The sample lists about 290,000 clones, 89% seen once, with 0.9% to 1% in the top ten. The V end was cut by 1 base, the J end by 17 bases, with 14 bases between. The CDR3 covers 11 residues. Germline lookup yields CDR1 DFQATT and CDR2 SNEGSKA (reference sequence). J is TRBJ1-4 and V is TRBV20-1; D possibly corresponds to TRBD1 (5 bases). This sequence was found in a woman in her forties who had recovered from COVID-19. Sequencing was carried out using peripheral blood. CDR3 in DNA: TGCAGTGCTAGAGGTAGTCAGGGTTTATTTTTT. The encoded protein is CSARGSQGLFF.